What follows describes a single T cell receptor beta chain. The data were taken from a study of cytomegalovirus exposure and HLA in healthy donors. Researchers ran the PCR with 60 Vbeta and 13 Jbeta primers. Here immunoSEQ multiplex PCR was the method, and the copy in TCRdb shows in-frame clones only, minus some. The table has 150,000 to 200,000 clones, about three quarters seen once. Germline values: CDR1 LNHDA, CDR2 SQIVND (reference sequence). This CDR3 spans 15 amino acids. V was pared by 4 bases and J by 4 bases, with 7 bases of the junction left unmatched. The chain recombines TRBV19 with TRBJ2-7, with 10 positions matching TRBD2. The source of this sequence is a woman aged 25-40 years in good health and CMV-seronegative. Sequenced sample: PBMCs. CDR3 region: CASSKQREGRYEQYF. CDR3 DNA sequence: TGTGCCAGTAGTAAACAGCGGGAGGGCCGGTACGAGCAGTACTTC.